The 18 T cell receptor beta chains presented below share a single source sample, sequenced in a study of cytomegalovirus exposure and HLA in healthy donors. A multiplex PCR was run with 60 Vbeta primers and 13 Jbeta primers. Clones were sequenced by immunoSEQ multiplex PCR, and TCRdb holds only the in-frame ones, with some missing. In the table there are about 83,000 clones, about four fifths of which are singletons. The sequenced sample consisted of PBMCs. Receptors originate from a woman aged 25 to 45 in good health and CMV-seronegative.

CDR3 sequence reads: CASNQGGEKLFF. The CDR3 coding sequence is TGTGCCAGTAATCAAGGGGGTGAAAAACTGTTTTTT. V gene TRBV19 combines with J gene TRBJ1-4; TRBD1 is a possible D gene (6 bases). V was pared by 7 bases and J by 7 bases, with 10 bases between. The CDR3 covers 12 residues. Per the germline V gene, CDR1 is LNHDA and CDR2 is SQIVND (reference sequence).

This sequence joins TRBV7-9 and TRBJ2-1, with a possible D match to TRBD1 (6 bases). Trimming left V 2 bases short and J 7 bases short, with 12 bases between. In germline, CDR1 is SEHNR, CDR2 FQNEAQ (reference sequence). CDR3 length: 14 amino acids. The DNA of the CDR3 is TGTGCCAGCAGCTTAACCCAGGGGAGTAATGAGCAGTTCTTC. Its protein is CASSLTQGSNEQFF.

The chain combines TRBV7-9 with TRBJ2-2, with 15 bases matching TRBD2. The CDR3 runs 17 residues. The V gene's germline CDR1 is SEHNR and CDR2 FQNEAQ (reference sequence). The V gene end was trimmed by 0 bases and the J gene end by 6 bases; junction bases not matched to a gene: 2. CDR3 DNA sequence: TGTGCCAGCAGCTTAGCCCGGACTAGCGGGAGGGCCGGGGAGCTGTTTTTT. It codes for CASSLARTSGRAGELFF.

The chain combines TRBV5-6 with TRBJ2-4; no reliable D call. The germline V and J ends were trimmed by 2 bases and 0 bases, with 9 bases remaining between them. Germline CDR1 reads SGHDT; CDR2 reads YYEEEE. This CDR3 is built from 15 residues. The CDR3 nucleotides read TGTGCCAGCAGCTTAACCGGTCCAGCCAAAAACATTCAGTACTTC. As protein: CASSLTGPAKNIQYF. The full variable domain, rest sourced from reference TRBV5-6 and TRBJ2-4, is DAGVTQSPTHLIKTRGQQVTLRCSPKSGHDTVSWYQQALGQGPQFIFQYYEEEERQRGNFPDRFSGHQFPNYSSELNVNALLLGDSALYLCASSLTGPAKNIQYFGAGTRLSVL.

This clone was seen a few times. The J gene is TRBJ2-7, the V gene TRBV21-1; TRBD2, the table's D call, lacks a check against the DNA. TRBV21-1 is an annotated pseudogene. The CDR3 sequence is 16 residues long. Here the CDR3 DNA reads TGTGCCAGCAGCAAAGCAGCCGGGATCAATTCCTACGAGCAGTACTTC. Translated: CASSKAAGINSYEQYF.

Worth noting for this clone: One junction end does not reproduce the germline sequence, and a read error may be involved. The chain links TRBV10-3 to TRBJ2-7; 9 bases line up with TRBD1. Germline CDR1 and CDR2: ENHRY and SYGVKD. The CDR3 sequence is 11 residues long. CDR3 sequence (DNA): TGTGCCATCAGTGAGACAGGGGGCCTCATCTTC. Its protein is CAISETGGLIF.

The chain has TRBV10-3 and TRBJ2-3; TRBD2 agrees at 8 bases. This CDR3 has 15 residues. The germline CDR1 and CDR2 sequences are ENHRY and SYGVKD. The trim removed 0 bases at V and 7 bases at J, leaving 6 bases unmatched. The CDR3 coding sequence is TGTGCCATCAGTGAGTCCGGGACTAGGAGTTATACGCAGTATTTT. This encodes CAISESGTRSYTQYF.

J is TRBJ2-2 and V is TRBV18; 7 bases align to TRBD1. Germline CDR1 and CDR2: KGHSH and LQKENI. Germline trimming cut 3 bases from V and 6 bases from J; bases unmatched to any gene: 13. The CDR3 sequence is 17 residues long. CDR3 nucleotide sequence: TGTGCCAGCTCACCCATCCCGACAGGGAGAAGTTCCGGGGAGCTGTTTTTT. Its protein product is CASSPIPTGRSSGELFF.

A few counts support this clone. DNA of the CDR3: TGTGCCAGCAGCAAAGTCGTTCAAAGCAGGGTATTAATGGATCGGGCTTTCTTT. This codes for CASSKVVQSRVLMDRAFF. The chain couples TRBV21-1 to TRBJ1-1; the table's D call, TRBD1, has no DNA check behind it. TRBV21-1 is annotated as a pseudogene. The CDR3 loop spans 18 amino acids.

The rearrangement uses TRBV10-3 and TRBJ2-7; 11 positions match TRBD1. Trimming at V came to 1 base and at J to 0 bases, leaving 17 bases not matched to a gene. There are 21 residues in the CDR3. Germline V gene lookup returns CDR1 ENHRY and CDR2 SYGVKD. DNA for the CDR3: TGTGCCATCAGTGAGTGGGCAGGAGGAAGCATGGGGACAGGGGGCTCCTACGAGCAGTACTTC. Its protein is CAISEWAGGSMGTGGSYEQYF.

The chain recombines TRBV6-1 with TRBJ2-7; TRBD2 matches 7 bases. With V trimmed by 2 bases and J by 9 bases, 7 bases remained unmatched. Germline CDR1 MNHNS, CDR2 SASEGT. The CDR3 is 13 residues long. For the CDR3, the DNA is TGTGCCAGCAGTGAACCCAGGACTAGATGGCAGTACTTC. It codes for CASSEPRTRWQYF.

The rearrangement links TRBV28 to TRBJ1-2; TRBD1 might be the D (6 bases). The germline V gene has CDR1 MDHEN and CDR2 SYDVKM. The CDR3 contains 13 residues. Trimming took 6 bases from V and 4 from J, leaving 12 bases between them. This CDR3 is CASSQGMGYGYTF. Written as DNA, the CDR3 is TGTGCCAGCAGCCAGGGGATGGGCTATGGCTACACCTTC.

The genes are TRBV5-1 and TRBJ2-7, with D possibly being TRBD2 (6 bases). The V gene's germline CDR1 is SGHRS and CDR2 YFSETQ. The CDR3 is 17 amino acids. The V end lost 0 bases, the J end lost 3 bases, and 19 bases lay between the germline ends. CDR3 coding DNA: TGCGCCAGCAGCTTGGCCGGGAGCCCGCAAGCCGACTACGAGCAGTACTTC. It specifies CASSLAGSPQADYEQYF.

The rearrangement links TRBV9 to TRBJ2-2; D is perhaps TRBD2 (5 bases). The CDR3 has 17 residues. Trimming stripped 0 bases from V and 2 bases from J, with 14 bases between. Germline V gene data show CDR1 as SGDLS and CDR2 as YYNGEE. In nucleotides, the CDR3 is TGTGCCAGCAGCGTAGGCAGCGGACGGATTAACACCGGGGAGCTGTTTTTT. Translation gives CASSVGSGRINTGELFF.

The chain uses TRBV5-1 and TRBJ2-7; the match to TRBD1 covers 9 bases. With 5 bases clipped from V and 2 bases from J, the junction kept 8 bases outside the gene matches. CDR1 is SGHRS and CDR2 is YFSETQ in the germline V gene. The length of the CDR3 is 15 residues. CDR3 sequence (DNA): TGCGCCAGCAGTGGACAGGGGCGAAACACCTACGAGCAGTACTTC. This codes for CASSGQGRNTYEQYF.

CDR3 bases: TGCGCCAGCAGCCAAGAAGTCGTGGCAGGGAACACCGGGGAGCTGTTTTTT. It specifies CASSQEVVAGNTGELFF. The V call is TRBV4-1, the J call TRBJ2-2; D unclear. Trimming removed 0 bases from V and 1 base from J, with 12 bases in between. The germline CDR1 and CDR2 sequences are MGHRA and YSYEKL. This CDR3 comprises 17 residues.

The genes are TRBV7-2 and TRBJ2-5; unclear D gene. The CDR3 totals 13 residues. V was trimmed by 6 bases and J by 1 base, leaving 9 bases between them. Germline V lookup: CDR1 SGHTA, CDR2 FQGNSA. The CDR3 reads CASSVLIQETQYF. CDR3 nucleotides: TGTGCCAGCAGTGTACTGATCCAAGAGACCCAGTACTTC.

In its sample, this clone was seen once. CDR3 residues: CASSGSGVGFGEQFF. The CDR3 DNA is TGTGCCAGCAGTGGTAGCGGGGTTGGGTTTGGTGAGCAGTTCTTC. This chain connects TRBV28 to TRBJ2-1; 8 positions agree with TRBD2. V lost 5 bases, J lost 9 bases, and 12 bases stayed unmatched. Looked up from germline, CDR1 is MDHEN and CDR2 is SYDVKM. The CDR3 extends over 15 amino acids.